Listed here are 18 T cell receptor beta chains from one sample, sequenced in a study of molecular identifiers for immune sequencing clone quantification. TCRdb reprocessed the PCR reads via MiXCR and lists one record per CDR3 protein. The repertoire consists of approximately 590,000 distinct CDR3 sequences, with around 25% occurring once and the leading ten covering around 0.78%. The sequencing sample was made of naive CD8+ T cells from blood, with Jurkat cell RNA spiked in. As for subset: FACS-sorted CD8+CD4-CCR7+CD45RA+ naive T cells. The receptors come from a human donor in good health. Some libraries in this study had Jurkat cell RNA spiked in.

In the case of this clonotype: A junction end diverges from the germline sequence, so it may reflect a read error. The chain recombines TRBV15 with TRBJ2-5; 11 bases fit TRBD2. From germline, CDR1 is LNHNV and CDR2 YYDKDF (reference sequence). The CDR3 covers 17 residues. The CDR3 sequence: CTTSASPASGGRETQYF. Written as DNA, the CDR3 is TGTACCACCAGCGCTTCTCCGGCTAGCGGGGGGCGGGAGACCCAGTACTTC.

Regarding this clonotype: A much larger clone sits a single nucleotide away, making a read error possible. This sequence joins TRBV29-1 and TRBJ1-1; no clear D gene. This CDR3 is built from 13 residues. Germline-derived CDR1 and CDR2 are SQVTM and ANQGSEA. The V end was cut by 3 bases, the J end by 4 bases, with 12 bases between. CDR3 nucleotide sequence: TGCAGCGTTGATGGCAGGTCGAGCACTGAAGCTTTCTTT. It codes for CSVDGRSSTEAFF.

This clonotype was observed a handful of times. The chain recombines TRBV5-1 with TRBJ1-1; maybe TRBD1 (5 bases). The CDR3 loop spans 16 amino acids. Germline CDR1 is SGHRS and CDR2 is YFSETQ. V was pared by 0 bases and J by 4 bases, with 16 bases between. The CDR3 sequence: CASSLGPLGGGTEAFF. DNA of the CDR3: TGCGCCAGCAGCTTGGGTCCACTGGGGGGGGGCACTGAAGCTTTCTTT. Variable domain in full (rest from reference TRBV5-1 and TRBJ1-1): KAGVTQTPRYLIKTRGQQVTLSCSPISGHRSVSWYQQTPGQGLQFLFEYFSETQRNKGNFPGRFSGRQFSNSRSEMNVSTLELGDSALYLCASSLGPLGGGTEAFFGQGTRLTVV.

Note on this clonotype: A much larger clone sits a single nucleotide away, making a read error possible. The V gene is TRBV7-2, the J gene TRBJ2-7; the D is unclear. V shed 5 bases and J shed 2 bases, with 16 bases lying between them. This CDR3 is built from 15 residues. CDR1 SGHTA and CDR2 FQGNSA come from the germline V gene. The CDR3 sequence: CASSVRFDITYEQYF. CDR3 nucleotide sequence: TGTGCCAGCAGCGTTAGGTTTGACATAACCTACGAGCAGTACTTC.

This clonotype was observed many times. The chain recombines TRBV5-1 with TRBJ2-7; TRBD1 matches 9 bases. Germline V CDR1 and CDR2: SGHRS, YFSETQ. Trimming at V came to 4 bases and at J to 3 bases, leaving 5 bases not matched to a gene. This CDR3 has 14 residues. This CDR3 reads CASSPGTGIYEQYF. In DNA form, the CDR3 reads TGCGCCAGCAGCCCGGGGACAGGGATCTACGAGCAGTACTTC.

Details on this clonotype: A read error may explain this, as a much larger clone is one base away. This sequence joins TRBV6-2 or TRBV6-3 and TRBJ2-5, with 7 bases identical to TRBD1. This CDR3 comprises 15 residues. The germline V gene encodes CDR1 MNHEY and CDR2 SVGEGT. This CDR3 is CASSYSGTDQEAQYF. The CDR3 nucleotides are TGTGCCAGCAGTTACTCGGGGACAGACCAAGAGGCCCAGTACTTC.

The gene calls are TRBV4-3 and TRBJ2-5; weak D call: TRBD2 (5 bases). Germline V gene sequence: CDR1 LGHNA, CDR2 YSLEER. The CDR3 consists of 15 residues. V was pared by 11 bases and J by 9 bases, with 28 bases between. The CDR3 region has the DNA TGCGCCCGCCGCCAAGATCGGGGAATTCAAGCGCCCCAGTACTTC. It translates to CARRQDRGIQAPQYF.

The chain joins TRBV6-5 to TRBJ2-7, with TRBD1 matching 8 bases. Per the germline V gene, CDR1 is MNHEY and CDR2 is SVGAGI. The ends lost 7 bases at V and 2 bases at J; junction bases unmatched: 7. This CDR3 has 14 residues. The CDR3 loop reads CASKSGQAPYEQYF. The CDR3 DNA reads as TGTGCCAGCAAGTCGGGACAGGCCCCCTACGAGCAGTACTTC.

This clonotype was detected ten times or more. The rearrangement joins TRBV27 to TRBJ1-6; possibly TRBD1 for D (5 bases). The germline CDR1 and CDR2 sequences are MNHEY and SMNVEV (reference sequence). V was trimmed by 3 bases and J by 12 bases, leaving 15 bases between them. CDR3 length: 14 residues. CDR3 DNA sequence: TGTGCCAGCAGTTTGTTTCAGGGACCTTTACCCCTCCACTTT. Translated: CASSLFQGPLPLHF.

The chain uses TRBV7-9 and TRBJ1-4; 7 nucleotides line up with TRBD1. J was trimmed by 0 bases and V by 4 bases; bases with no gene match: 11. CDR1 is SEHNR and CDR2 is FQNEAQ in the germline V gene (reference sequence). The CDR3 runs 18 residues. The CDR3 region has the DNA TGTGCCAGCAGCTCAATCCGCCTACAGGGGACAACTAATGAAAAACTGTTTTTT. Its protein product is CASSSIRLQGTTNEKLFF.

This clonotype was found many times. For the CDR3, the DNA is TGCGCCAGCAGCTTGGACAGATTTGGATCACCCCTCCACTTT. It specifies CASSLDRFGSPLHF. This chain uses TRBV5-1 with TRBJ1-6; D is unresolved. Germline CDR1 SGHRS, CDR2 YFSETQ. The ends were cut back, 0 bases at V and 10 bases at J, with 11 bases in the middle. CDR3 length: 14 amino acids.

V usage is TRBV4-2 and J usage is TRBJ1-2; D is ambiguous. The CDR3 length is 15 residues. The V gene lost 0 bases and the J gene lost 4 bases, with 12 bases spanning the gap. Germline lookup yields CDR1 LGHNA and CDR2 YNFKEQ. CDR3 protein: CASSQDPTRFYGYTF. The CDR3 nucleotides are TGTGCCAGCAGCCAAGACCCTACAAGGTTCTATGGCTACACCTTC.

This clonotype was seen a handful of times. This may be a read error, as it is one base from a much larger clone. The rearrangement joins TRBV7-9 to TRBJ2-7, with D unresolved. Germline V gives CDR1 SEHNR, CDR2 FQNEAQ (reference sequence). CDR3 length: 11 residues. The V end was cut by 4 bases, the J end by 5 bases, with 6 bases between. The DNA of the CDR3 is TGTGCCAGCAGCTCGAACGACGAGCAGTACTTC. Protein sequence: CASSSNDEQYF.

This clonotype was seen a handful of times. This chain connects TRBV20-1 to TRBJ2-3; weak D call: TRBD2 (5 bases). With 5 bases removed from V and 2 bases from J, the gap between germline ends came to 17 bases. Germline V gives CDR1 DFQATT, CDR2 SNEGSKA (reference sequence). CDR3 length equals 15 residues. The CDR3 sequence: CSAQAARTLTDTQYF. The CDR3, as DNA: TGCAGTGCTCAAGCGGCGAGGACGCTCACAGATACGCAGTATTTT.

This clonotype has more than one count but fewer than ten. A read error may account for a junction end that differs from germline. The chain combines TRBV4-3 with TRBJ2-1; 10 bases are a match to TRBD2. Germline CDR1 LGHNA, CDR2 YSLEER. This CDR3 region has 16 residues. In DNA form, the CDR3 reads TGCACCAGCAGCCAAGCTCTAGCGGGGGCCTACAATGAGCAGTTCTTC. The encoded protein is CTSSQALAGAYNEQFF.

This clonotype has just one count. J is TRBJ2-7 and V is TRBV5-6; possibly TRBD1 for D (5 bases). Germline V CDR1 and CDR2: SGHDT, YYEEEE. CDR3 length equals 13 residues. Trimming took off 3 bases at V and 3 bases at J, with 10 bases between the two ends. The CDR3 here is CASSWQGDYEQYF. The CDR3 DNA is TGTGCCAGCAGCTGGCAGGGTGACTACGAGCAGTACTTC.

The rearrangement joins TRBV5-6 to TRBJ2-7, with no clear D. Between the trimmed V and J ends, which lost 1 base and 3 bases, there was a span of 8 bases. This CDR3 contains 13 residues. Germline CDR1 reads SGHDT; CDR2 reads YYEEEE. The DNA of the CDR3 is TGTGCCAGCAGCTTGATTCGAGACTACGAGCAGTACTTC. It yields the protein CASSLIRDYEQYF.

A note on this clonotype: This could be a read error, since a much larger clone is one nucleotide away. This sequence joins TRBV12-3 or TRBV12-4 and TRBJ2-5; no definite D call. The CDR3 is 14 residues long. CDR3 amino acids: CVSSLGFYQETQYF. The CDR3 DNA is TGTGTCAGCAGTTTGGGGTTTTACCAAGAGACCCAGTACTTC.